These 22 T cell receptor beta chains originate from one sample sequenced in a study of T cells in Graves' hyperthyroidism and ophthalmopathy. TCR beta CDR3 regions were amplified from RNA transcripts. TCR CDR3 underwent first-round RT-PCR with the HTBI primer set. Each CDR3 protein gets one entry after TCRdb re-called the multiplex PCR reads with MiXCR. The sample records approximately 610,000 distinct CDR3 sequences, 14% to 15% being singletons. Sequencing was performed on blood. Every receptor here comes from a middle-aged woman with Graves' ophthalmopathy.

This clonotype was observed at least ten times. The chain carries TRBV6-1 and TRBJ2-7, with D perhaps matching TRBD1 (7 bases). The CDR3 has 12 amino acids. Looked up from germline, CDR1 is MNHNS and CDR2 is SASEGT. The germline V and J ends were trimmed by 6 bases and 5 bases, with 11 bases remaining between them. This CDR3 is CASREGADEQYF. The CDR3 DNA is TGTGCCAGCAGGGAGGGGGCGGACGAGCAGTACTTC.

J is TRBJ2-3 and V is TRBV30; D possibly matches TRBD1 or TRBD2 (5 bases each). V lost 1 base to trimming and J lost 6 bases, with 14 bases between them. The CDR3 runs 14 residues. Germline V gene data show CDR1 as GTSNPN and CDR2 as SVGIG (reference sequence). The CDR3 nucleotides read TGTGCCTGGAGTGGTCCGGGGACCGGGGATACGCAGTATTTT. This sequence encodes CAWSGPGTGDTQYF.

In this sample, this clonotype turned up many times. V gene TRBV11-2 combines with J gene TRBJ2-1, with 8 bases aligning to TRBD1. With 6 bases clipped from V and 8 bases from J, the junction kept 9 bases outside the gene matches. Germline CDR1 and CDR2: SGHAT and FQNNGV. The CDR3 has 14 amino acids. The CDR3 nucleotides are TGTGCCAGCAGAGGGACAGGCATGTGGGATGAGCAGTTCTTC. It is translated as CASRGTGMWDEQFF.

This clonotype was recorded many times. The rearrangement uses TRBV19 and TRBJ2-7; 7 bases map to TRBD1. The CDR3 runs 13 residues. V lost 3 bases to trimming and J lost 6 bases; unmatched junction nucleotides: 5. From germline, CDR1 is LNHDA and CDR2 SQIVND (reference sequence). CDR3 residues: CASSIEDRAEQYF. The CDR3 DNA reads TGTGCCAGTAGTATCGAAGACAGGGCCGAGCAGTACTTC.

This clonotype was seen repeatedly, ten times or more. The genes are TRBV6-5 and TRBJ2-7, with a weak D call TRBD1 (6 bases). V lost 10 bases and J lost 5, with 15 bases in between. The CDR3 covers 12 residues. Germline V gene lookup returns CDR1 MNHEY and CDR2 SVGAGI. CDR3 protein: CATRQAGNEQYF. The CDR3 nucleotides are TGTGCCACTCGACAGGCGGGCAACGAGCAGTACTTC.

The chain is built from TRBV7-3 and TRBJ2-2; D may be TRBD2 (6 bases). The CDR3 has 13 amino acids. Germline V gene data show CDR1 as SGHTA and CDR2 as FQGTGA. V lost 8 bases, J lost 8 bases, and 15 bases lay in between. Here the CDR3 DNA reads TGTGCCAGCGCCACTAGCCTCGGAGGGGAGCTGTTTTTT. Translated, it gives CASATSLGGELFF.

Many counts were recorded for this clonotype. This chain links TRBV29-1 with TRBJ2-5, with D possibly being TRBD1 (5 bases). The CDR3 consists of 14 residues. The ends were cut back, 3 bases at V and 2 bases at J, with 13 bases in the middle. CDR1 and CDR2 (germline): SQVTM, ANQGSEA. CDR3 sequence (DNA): TGCAGCGTTGAGTATGGGGCCAGGCAAGAGACCCAGTACTTC. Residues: CSVEYGARQETQYF. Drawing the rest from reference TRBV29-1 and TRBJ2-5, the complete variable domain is SAVISQKPSRDICQRGTSLTIQCQVDSQVTMMFWYRQQPGQSLTLIATANQGSEATYESGFVIDKFPISRPNLTFSTLTVSNMSPEDSSIYLCSVEYGARQETQYFGPGTRLLVL.

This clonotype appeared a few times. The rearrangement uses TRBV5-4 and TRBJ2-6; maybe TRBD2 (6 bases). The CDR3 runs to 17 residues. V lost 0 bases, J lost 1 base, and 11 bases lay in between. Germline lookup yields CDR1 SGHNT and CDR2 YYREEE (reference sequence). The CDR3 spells CASSLVGRGSGANVLTF. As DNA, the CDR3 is TGTGCCAGCAGCTTGGTGGGTCGGGGGTCTGGGGCCAACGTCCTGACTTTC.

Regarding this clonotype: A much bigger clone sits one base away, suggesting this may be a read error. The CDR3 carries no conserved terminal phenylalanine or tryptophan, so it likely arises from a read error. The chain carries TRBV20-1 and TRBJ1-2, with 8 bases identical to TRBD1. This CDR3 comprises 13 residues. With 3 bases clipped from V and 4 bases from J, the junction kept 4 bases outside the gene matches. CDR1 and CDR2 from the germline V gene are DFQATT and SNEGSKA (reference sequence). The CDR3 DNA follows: TGCAGTGCTAGTTGGCAGGGGGCCTATGGCTACACCCTC. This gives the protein CSASWQGAYGYTL.

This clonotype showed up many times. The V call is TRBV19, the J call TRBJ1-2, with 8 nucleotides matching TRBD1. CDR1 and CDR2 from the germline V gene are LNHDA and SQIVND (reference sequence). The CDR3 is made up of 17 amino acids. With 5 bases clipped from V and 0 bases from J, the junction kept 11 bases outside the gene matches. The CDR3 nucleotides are TGTGCCAGTAGTTGGGGACAGGACTTGTTTTCTAACTATGGCTACACCTTC. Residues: CASSWGQDLFSNYGYTF.

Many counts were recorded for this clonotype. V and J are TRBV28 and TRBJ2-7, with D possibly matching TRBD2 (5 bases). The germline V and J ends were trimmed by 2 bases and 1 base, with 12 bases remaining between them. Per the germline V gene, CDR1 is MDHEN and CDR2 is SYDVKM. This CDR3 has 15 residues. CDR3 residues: CASSLQQTISYEQYF. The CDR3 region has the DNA TGTGCCAGCAGTTTACAACAGACTATTTCCTACGAGCAGTACTTC.

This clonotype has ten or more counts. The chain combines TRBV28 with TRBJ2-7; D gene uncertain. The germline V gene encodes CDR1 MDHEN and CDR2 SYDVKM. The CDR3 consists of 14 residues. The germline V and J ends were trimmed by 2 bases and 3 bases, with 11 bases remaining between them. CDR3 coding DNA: TGTGCCAGCAGTTTAGTGGTGAAGCTCTACGAGCAGTACTTC. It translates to CASSLVVKLYEQYF.

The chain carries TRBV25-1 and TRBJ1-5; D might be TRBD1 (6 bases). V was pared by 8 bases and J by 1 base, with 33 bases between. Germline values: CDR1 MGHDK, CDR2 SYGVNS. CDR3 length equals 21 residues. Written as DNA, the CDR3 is TGTGCCAGCCAACCCCCCTCCTACAGGGAAAGCCTTCTGTTGAGCAATCAGCCCCAGCATTTT. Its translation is CASQPPSYRESLLLSNQPQHF.

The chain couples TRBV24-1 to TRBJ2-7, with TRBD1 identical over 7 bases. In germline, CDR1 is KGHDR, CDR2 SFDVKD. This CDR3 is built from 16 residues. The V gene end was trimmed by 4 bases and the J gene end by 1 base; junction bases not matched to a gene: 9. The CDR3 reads CATSDAATTGSYEQYF. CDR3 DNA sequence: TGTGCCACCAGTGACGCGGCCACGACAGGGTCCTACGAGCAGTACTTC.

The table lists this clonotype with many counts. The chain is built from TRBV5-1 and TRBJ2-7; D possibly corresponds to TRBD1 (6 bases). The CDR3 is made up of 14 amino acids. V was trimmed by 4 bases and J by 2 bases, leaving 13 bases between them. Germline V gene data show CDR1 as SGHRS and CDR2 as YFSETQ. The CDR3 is CASSGAGTPYEQYF. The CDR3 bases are TGCGCCAGCAGCGGAGCCGGGACACCCTACGAGCAGTACTTC.

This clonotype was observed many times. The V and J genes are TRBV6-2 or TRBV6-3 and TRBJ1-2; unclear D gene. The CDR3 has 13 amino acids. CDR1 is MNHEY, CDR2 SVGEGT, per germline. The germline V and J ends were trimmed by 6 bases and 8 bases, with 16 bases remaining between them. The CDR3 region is CASSSLIPLGYTF. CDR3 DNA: TGTGCCAGCAGCTCCCTGATTCCCCTCGGCTACACCTTC.

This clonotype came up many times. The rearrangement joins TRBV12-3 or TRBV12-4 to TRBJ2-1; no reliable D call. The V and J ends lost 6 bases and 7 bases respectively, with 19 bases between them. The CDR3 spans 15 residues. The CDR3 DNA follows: TGTGCCAGCAGACGGGCCGACTCCGATTGGAATGAGCAGTTCTTC. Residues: CASRRADSDWNEQFF.

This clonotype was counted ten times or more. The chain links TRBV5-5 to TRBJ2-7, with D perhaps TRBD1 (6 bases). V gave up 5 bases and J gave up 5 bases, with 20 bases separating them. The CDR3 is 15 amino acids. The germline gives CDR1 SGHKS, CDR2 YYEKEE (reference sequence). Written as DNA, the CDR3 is TGTGCCAGCAGACCAACAGGGCAGGGAAACCACGAGCAGTACTTC. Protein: CASRPTGQGNHEQYF.

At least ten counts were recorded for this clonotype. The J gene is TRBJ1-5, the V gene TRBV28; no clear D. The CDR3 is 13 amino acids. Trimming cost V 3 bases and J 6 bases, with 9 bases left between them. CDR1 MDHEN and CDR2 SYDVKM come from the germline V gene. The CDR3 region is CASSFSLSQPQHF. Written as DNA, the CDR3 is TGTGCCAGCAGTTTTTCCTTAAGTCAGCCCCAGCATTTT.

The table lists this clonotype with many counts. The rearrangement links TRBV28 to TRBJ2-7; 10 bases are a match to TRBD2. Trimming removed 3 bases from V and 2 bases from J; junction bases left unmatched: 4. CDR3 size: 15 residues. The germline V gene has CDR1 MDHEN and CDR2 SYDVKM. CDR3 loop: CASSFPSGRPYEQYF. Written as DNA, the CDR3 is TGTGCCAGCAGTTTCCCTAGCGGGAGACCCTACGAGCAGTACTTC.

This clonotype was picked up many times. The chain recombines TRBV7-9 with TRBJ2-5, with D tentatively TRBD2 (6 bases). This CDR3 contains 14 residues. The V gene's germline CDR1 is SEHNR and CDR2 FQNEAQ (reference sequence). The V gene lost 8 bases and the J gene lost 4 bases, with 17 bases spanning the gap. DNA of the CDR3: TGTGCCAGCTCGTTCGGAGGGCCATTAGAGACCCAGTACTTC. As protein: CASSFGGPLETQYF.

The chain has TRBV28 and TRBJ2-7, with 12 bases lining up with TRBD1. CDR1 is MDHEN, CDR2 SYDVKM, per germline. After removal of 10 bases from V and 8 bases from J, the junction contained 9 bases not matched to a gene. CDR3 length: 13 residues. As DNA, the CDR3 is TGTGCCACGCTGCCCGGGACAGGGGGCAAGCAGTACTTC. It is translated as CATLPGTGGKQYF.